These 19 T cell receptor beta chains originate from one sample sequenced in a study of cytomegalovirus exposure and HLA in healthy donors. PCR was performed using 60 Vbeta and 13 Jbeta primers. Generated by immunoSEQ multiplex PCR, the TCRdb table keeps only in-frame clones and is missing some. The sample records roughly 160,000 clones, approximately 83% being singletons. Sequences were obtained from PBMCs. The receptors originated from a man between 18 and 29 years old in good health and CMV-seropositive.

The chain combines TRBV2 with TRBJ2-7; no definite D call. Germline V gene lookup returns CDR1 SNHLY and CDR2 FYNNEI. V gave up 9 bases and J gave up 2 bases, with 11 bases separating them. This CDR3 region has 12 residues. The CDR3 here is CASNRDTYEQYF. Written as DNA, the CDR3 is TGTGCCAGTAACAGAGATACCTACGAGCAGTACTTC.

The genes are TRBV19 and TRBJ1-1; TRBD1 agrees at 12 bases. Looked up from germline, CDR1 is LNHDA and CDR2 is SQIVND (reference sequence). The length of the CDR3 is 14 residues. J gave up 11 bases and V 9 bases, and 13 bases lay outside the gene matches. Here the CDR3 reads CARRGTGGFSWAFF. The CDR3, as DNA: TGTGCCAGGCGGGGGACAGGGGGCTTTAGTTGGGCTTTCTTT.

The V call is TRBV27, the J call TRBJ1-4; TRBD1 might be the D (5 bases). CDR1 and CDR2 from the germline V gene are MNHEY and SMNVEV (reference sequence). The germline V and J ends were trimmed by 5 bases and 13 bases, with 17 bases remaining between them. The CDR3 runs 13 residues. The CDR3 region has the DNA TGTGCCAGCAGTCGTTCCGGGACGGGGGGACTGTTTTTT. Translated: CASSRSGTGGLFF.

The chain links TRBV11-2 to TRBJ2-1, with a possible D match to TRBD2 (6 bases). The CDR3 has 17 amino acids. V was shortened by 1 base and J by 2 bases, with 15 bases between the two germline ends. The germline V gene encodes CDR1 SGHAT and CDR2 FQNNGV. The CDR3 reads CASSLVSAGSPYNEQFF. The CDR3 coding sequence is TGTGCCAGCAGCTTAGTCTCTGCGGGGTCTCCCTACAATGAGCAGTTCTTC.

The rearrangement joins TRBV19 to TRBJ2-7, with 8 bases fitting TRBD1. CDR3 length equals 13 residues. The germline CDR1 and CDR2 sequences are LNHDA and SQIVND (reference sequence). Losses at the gene ends were 5 bases for V and 6 bases for J; bases not matched to a gene: 6. The CDR3 protein is CASSPEDRAEQYF. The DNA for the CDR3 is TGTGCCAGTAGTCCCGAGGACAGGGCCGAGCAGTACTTC.

The gene calls are TRBV4-1 and TRBJ1-1; D gene uncertain. Germline V gives CDR1 MGHRA, CDR2 YSYEKL. This CDR3 has 16 residues. V was pared by 0 bases and J by 2 bases, with 13 bases between. CDR3 protein: CASSQDRMGPNTEAFF. For the CDR3, the DNA is TGCGCCAGCAGCCAAGATCGTATGGGCCCTAACACTGAAGCTTTCTTT.

This chain links TRBV25-1 with TRBJ2-1; TRBD2 agrees at 9 bases. CDR3 length: 14 amino acids. V dropped 2 bases and J dropped 6; count of bases not matched to a gene: 2. Germline CDR1 and CDR2: MGHDK and SYGVNS. CDR3 sequence reads: CASSELAGLNEQFF. CDR3 DNA: TGTGCCAGCAGTGAACTAGCGGGGCTCAATGAGCAGTTCTTC. Combining the CDR3 with reference TRBV25-1 and TRBJ2-1 gives the whole variable domain EADIYQTPRYLVIGTGKKITLECSQTMGHDKMYWYQQDPGMELHLIHYSYGVNSTEKGDLSSESTVSRIRTEHFPLTLESARPSHTSQYLCASSELAGLNEQFFGPGTRLTVL.

This chain joins TRBV5-1 and TRBJ1-1; no reliable D call. Germline V gene sequence: CDR1 SGHRS, CDR2 YFSETQ. The V and J ends lost 7 bases and 5 bases respectively, with 9 bases between them. This CDR3 region has 11 residues. DNA for the CDR3: TGCGCCAGCCGAGATGTAACTGAAGCTTTCTTT. Protein sequence: CASRDVTEAFF. The variable domain in full, with the rest retrieved from reference TRBV5-1 and TRBJ1-1, is KAGVTQTPRYLIKTRGQQVTLSCSPISGHRSVSWYQQTPGQGLQFLFEYFSETQRNKGNFPGRFSGRQFSNSRSEMNVSTLELGDSALYLCASRDVTEAFFGQGTRLTVV.

The chain couples TRBV19 to TRBJ1-2; 8 bases agree with TRBD1. V shed 4 bases and J 5 bases; nucleotides not matched to a gene: 9. The CDR3 is 15 residues long. The V gene's germline CDR1 is LNHDA and CDR2 SQIVND (reference sequence). The CDR3 reads CASSTQGQGWYGYTF. DNA for the CDR3: TGTGCCAGTAGTACACAAGGACAGGGTTGGTATGGCTACACCTTC. Filled out from reference TRBV19 and TRBJ1-2, the complete variable domain reads DGGITQSPKYLFRKEGQNVTLSCEQNLNHDAMYWYRQDPGQGLRLIYYSQIVNDFQKGDIAEGYSVSREKKESFPLTVTSAQKNPTAFYLCASSTQGQGWYGYTFGSGTRLTVV.

The genes are TRBV7-2 and TRBJ1-5; D unclear. Germline CDR1 is SGHTA and CDR2 is FQGNSA. V was pared by 5 bases and J by 0 bases, with 11 bases between. CDR3 size: 15 residues. The CDR3 region is CASSQRGGSNQPQHF. The DNA of the CDR3 is TGTGCCAGCAGCCAACGGGGTGGTAGCAATCAGCCCCAGCATTTT.

The chain joins TRBV6-5 to TRBJ2-5; TRBD2 might be the D (5 bases). CDR1 MNHEY and CDR2 SVGAGI come from the germline V gene. The CDR3 length is 15 residues. Trimming shortened V by 2 bases and J by 9 bases, and 19 bases separated the two germline ends. The CDR3 loop reads CASSYGGTPTDAQYF. As DNA, the CDR3 is TGTGCCAGCAGTTACGGAGGTACCCCAACCGACGCCCAGTACTTC.

The chain uses TRBV27 and TRBJ2-5; 10 bases match TRBD2. Germline CDR1 is MNHEY and CDR2 is SMNVEV (reference sequence). The CDR3 has 16 amino acids. The V gene end was trimmed by 8 bases and the J gene end by 5 bases; junction bases not matched to a gene: 14. CDR3 sequence (DNA): TGTGCCAGCCTCGACCTAGGGACTAGCGACCGGGAGACCCAGTACTTC. Its protein product is CASLDLGTSDRETQYF.

The DNA of the CDR3 is TGTGCCACCAGCAGAGTTCAGGGTCTCGATCAGCCCCAGCATTTT. Its protein product is CATSRVQGLDQPQHF. This chain uses TRBV15 with TRBJ1-5, with D possibly TRBD1 on 5 matching bases. V gave up 1 base and J gave up 5 bases, with 12 bases separating them. The CDR3 has 15 amino acids. Per germline, CDR1 LNHNV and CDR2 YYDKDF (reference sequence). Full variable domain (missing parts from reference TRBV15 and TRBJ1-5): DAMVIQNPRYQVTQFGKPVTLSCSQTLNHNVMYWYQQKSSQAPKLLFHYYDKDFNNEADTPDNFQSRRPNTSFCFLDIRSPGLGDTAMYLCATSRVQGLDQPQHFGDGTRLSIL.

The chain links TRBV2 to TRBJ2-2; D may be TRBD1 (6 bases). CDR1 SNHLY and CDR2 FYNNEI come from the germline V gene. CDR3 size: 16 residues. V lost 2 bases, J lost 5 bases, and 15 bases lay in between. In nucleotides, the CDR3 is TGTGCCAGCAGTGAACGTGGGGGCTTCAGAACCGGGGAGCTGTTTTTT. This gives the protein CASSERGGFRTGELFF.

J is TRBJ1-2 and V is TRBV6-1; 8 bases line up with TRBD1. The germline gives CDR1 MNHNS, CDR2 SASEGT. The CDR3 extends over 14 amino acids. V lost 0 bases to trimming and J lost 7 bases; unmatched junction nucleotides: 4. CDR3 nucleotides: TGTGCCAGCAGTGAAGCTTGGACAGGGATTGGCTACACCTTC. It translates to CASSEAWTGIGYTF.

This chain links TRBV12-5 with TRBJ2-7; a possible D gene is TRBD1 (5 bases). Per germline, CDR1 LGHNT and CDR2 FRNRAP. The CDR3 spans 13 residues. Trimming removed 3 bases at V and 1 base at J, with 7 bases between. DNA for the CDR3: TGTGCTAGTGGTTTTCAGGGTTCCTACGAGCAGTACTTC. Translated, it gives CASGFQGSYEQYF.

A few counts support this clone. V and J are TRBV4-2 and TRBJ1-4; the D is unclear. Germline CDR1 and CDR2: LGHNA and YNFKEQ. V dropped 4 bases and J dropped 1 base, with 13 bases sitting between them. This CDR3 contains 16 residues. Here the CDR3 reads CASSPPSRETNEKLFF. In DNA, the CDR3 is TGTGCCAGCAGCCCACCCTCGAGGGAAACTAATGAAAAACTGTTTTTT.

The V call is TRBV6-5, the J call TRBJ2-5; perhaps TRBD1 as D (6 bases). Germline V lookup: CDR1 MNHEY, CDR2 SVGAGI. There are 14 residues in the CDR3. The V and J ends lost 6 bases and 2 bases respectively, with 13 bases between them. The chain's CDR3 is CASRDRQTQETQYF. CDR3 DNA sequence: TGTGCCAGCAGGGACAGACAGACTCAAGAGACCCAGTACTTC.

V is TRBV6-6 and J is TRBJ2-5; perhaps TRBD2 as D (7 bases). V lost 1 base and J 3 bases, leaving 15 bases between the germline ends. The CDR3 is 16 amino acids. Looked up from germline, CDR1 is MNHNY and CDR2 is SVGAGI (reference sequence). DNA of the CDR3: TGTGCCAGCAGTTACTATTACAGGGAGGGCAAAGAGACCCAGTACTTC. Its protein product is CASSYYYREGKETQYF.